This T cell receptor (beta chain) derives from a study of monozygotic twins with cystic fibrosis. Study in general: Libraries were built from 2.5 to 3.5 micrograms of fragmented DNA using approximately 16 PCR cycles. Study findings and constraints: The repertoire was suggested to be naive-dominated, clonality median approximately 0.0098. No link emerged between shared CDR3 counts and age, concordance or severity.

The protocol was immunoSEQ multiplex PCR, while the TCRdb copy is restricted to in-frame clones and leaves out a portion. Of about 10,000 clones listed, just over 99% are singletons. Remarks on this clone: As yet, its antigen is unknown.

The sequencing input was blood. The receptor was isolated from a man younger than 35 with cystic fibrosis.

CDR3 protein: CASSEARGSEQYF. CDR3 nucleotide sequence: TGTGCCAGCAGTGAAGCGCGGGGGTCCGAGCAGTACTTC. The J gene is TRBJ2-7, the V gene TRBV2, with 7 bases fitting TRBD2. After removal of 0 bases from V and 6 bases from J, the junction contained 2 bases not matched to a gene. Germline V gene lookup returns CDR1 SNHLY and CDR2 FYNNEI. CDR3 length: 13 amino acids.